Listed here are 27 T cell receptor beta chains from one sample, sequenced in a study of regulatory T cells in long-lasting Graves disease. Through Arm-PCR of CDR3 regions and iRepertoire HTBI primers, TCR beta libraries were built. TCRdb re-derived calls from the multiplex PCR reads in MiXCR, one entry per CDR3 protein. The table has approximately 210,000 distinct CDR3 sequences, about 18% seen once. Time point in this sample: newly diagnosed GD, antithyroid drugs for less than 3 months. PBMCs provided the RNA from which the TCR library was made. Sequences were derived from peripheral blood mononuclear cells (PBMCs), sampled at new diagnosis, from a patient treated with antithyroid drugs. These receptors all come from a female donor with Graves disease.

This clonotype was recorded a few times. The chain combines TRBV20-1 with TRBJ1-1, with D maybe TRBD1 (6 bases). This CDR3 contains 14 residues. V shed 6 bases and J shed 2 bases, with 16 bases lying between them. Per the germline V gene, CDR1 is DFQATT and CDR2 is SNEGSKA (reference sequence). As DNA, the CDR3 is TGCAGTGCCCCGGACCCGGGGGCAAACACTGAAGCTTTCTTT. The encoded protein is CSAPDPGANTEAFF.

This clonotype was seen only a few times. This may be a read error, as it is one base from a much larger clone. CDR3 nucleotide sequence: TGTGCCAGCAGCTTGGCCAGGCACCCGCTCGTCGACTATGGCTACACCTTC. Encoded protein: CASSLARHPLVDYGYTF. The gene calls are TRBV5-6 and TRBJ1-2, with D hard to call. There are 17 residues in the CDR3. V lost 0 bases and J lost 3, with 18 bases in between. CDR1 is SGHDT and CDR2 is YYEEEE in the germline V gene.

The chain employs TRBV18 and TRBJ1-1; 7 bases are a match to TRBD1. The CDR3 runs to 16 residues. Germline V gene sequence: CDR1 KGHSH, CDR2 LQKENI. The J segment lost 0 bases and the V segment lost 4 bases, leaving 8 bases of the junction unmatched. CDR3 sequence (DNA): TGTGCCAGCTCACTGGGACAGCCCGGTCTGAACACTGAAGCTTTCTTT. Its protein product is CASSLGQPGLNTEAFF.

V usage is TRBV12-3 or TRBV12-4 and J usage is TRBJ2-7; perhaps TRBD1 as D (7 bases). The CDR3 extends over 12 amino acids. V was shortened by 3 bases and J by 7 bases, with 10 bases between the two germline ends. CDR3 coding DNA: TGTGCCAGCAGTTTGTCAGGGGGGGAGCAGTACTTC. Translated, it gives CASSLSGGEQYF.

This clonotype has ten or more counts. V usage is TRBV6-1 and J usage is TRBJ1-5, with D uncertain. CDR1 and CDR2 (germline): MNHNS, SASEGT. Trimming pared 7 bases from V and 1 base from J, leaving 11 bases between. The CDR3 contains 14 residues. The CDR3 DNA is TGTGCCAGCATAGGCGGGGTGAGCAATCAGCCCCAGCATTTT. Amino acid sequence: CASIGGVSNQPQHF.

With respect to this clonotype: A much larger clone is a single base away; this may be a read error. The chain is built from TRBV27 and TRBJ2-2, with D tentatively TRBD2 (6 bases). The germline CDR1 and CDR2 sequences are MNHEY and SMNVEV (reference sequence). This CDR3 has 15 residues. The V end lost 5 bases, the J end lost 1 base, and 11 bases lay between the germline ends. The CDR3 spells CASSDLGGNTGELFF. CDR3 nucleotide sequence: TGTGCCAGCAGTGATTTGGGGGGGAACACCGGGGAGCTGTTTTTT.

A few counts support this clonotype. V usage is TRBV6-1 and J usage is TRBJ2-3, with D possibly being TRBD2 (7 bases). The germline V gene has CDR1 MNHNS and CDR2 SASEGT. The CDR3 is made up of 19 amino acids. Trimming took 7 bases from V and 2 from J, leaving 28 bases between them. In DNA form, the CDR3 reads TGTGCCAGCATTGGAGGAGGGGGAGGGCCTACCCCCTTCACAGATACGCAGTATTTT. Encoded protein: CASIGGGGGPTPFTDTQYF.

This clonotype showed up many times. The chain joins TRBV6-2 or TRBV6-3 to TRBJ2-5; 7 bases match TRBD2. The last part of the DNA fits TRBJ2-1 better; the J call may be wrong. The CDR3 is made up of 14 amino acids. The germline V gene has CDR1 MNHEY and CDR2 SVGEGT. The chain's CDR3 is CASSYGGRGNEQFF. CDR3 nucleotides: TGTGCCAGCAGTTACGGCGGGAGAGGTAATGAGCAGTTCTTC.

For the CDR3, the DNA is TGTGCCAGCAGCTTGGTGGCGCAGAGCTCTAACACTGAAGCTTTCTTT. This encodes CASSLVAQSSNTEAFF. The J gene is TRBJ1-1, the V gene TRBV5-4; D not resolved. The CDR3 has 16 residues. Germline V gene lookup returns CDR1 SGHNT and CDR2 YYREEE (reference sequence). Trimming shortened V by 0 bases and J by 2 bases, and 14 bases separated the two germline ends.

This clonotype was counted at least ten times. The V and J genes are TRBV11-2 and TRBJ2-7; D call uncertain. Trimming pared 5 bases from V and 3 bases from J, leaving 8 bases between. The CDR3 runs to 12 residues. The V gene's germline CDR1 is SGHAT and CDR2 FQNNGV. This CDR3 reads CASSTTRYEQYF. The CDR3 DNA reads TGTGCCAGCAGCACCACCCGCTACGAGCAGTACTTC. Combining the CDR3 with reference TRBV11-2 and TRBJ2-7 gives the whole variable domain EAGVAQSPRYKIIEKRQSVAFWCNPISGHATLYWYQQILGQGPKLLIQFQNNGVVDDSQLPKDRFSAERLKGVDSTLKIQPAKLEDSAVYLCASSTTRYEQYFGPGTRLTVT.

This clonotype was counted many times. J is TRBJ2-7 and V is TRBV11-2; 11 bases are a match to TRBD2. This CDR3 has 20 amino acids. Germline CDR1 is SGHAT and CDR2 is FQNNGV. V lost 2 bases to trimming and J lost 2 bases; unmatched junction nucleotides: 17. The CDR3 sequence is CASSLRLRTSGSLFAYEQYF. In DNA form, the CDR3 reads TGTGCCAGCAGCTTAAGACTTCGGACTAGCGGGTCGCTGTTCGCCTACGAGCAGTACTTC.

This clonotype was found many times. The chain is built from TRBV7-9 and TRBJ2-2, with D maybe TRBD2 (7 bases). Germline CDR1 reads SEHNR; CDR2 reads FQNEAQ (reference sequence). The length of the CDR3 is 18 residues. V lost 5 bases to trimming and J lost 0 bases, with 19 bases between them. CDR3 protein: CASSPRGAGATNTGELFF. In DNA form, the CDR3 reads TGTGCCAGCAGCCCCAGGGGTGCGGGAGCTACGAACACCGGGGAGCTGTTTTTT.

J is TRBJ1-2 and V is TRBV18, with a weak D call TRBD1 (6 bases). CDR1 is KGHSH and CDR2 is LQKENI in the germline V gene. This CDR3 comprises 15 residues. V was trimmed by 6 bases and J by 4 bases, leaving 18 bases between them. The DNA for the CDR3 is TGTGCCAGCTCTCCCTCCAGGGGCGACGGCTATGGCTACACCTTC. Translation: CASSPSRGDGYGYTF. The full variable domain, in which reference TRBV18 and TRBJ1-2 provide the parts outside the CDR3, is NAGVMQNPRHLVRRRGQEARLRCSPMKGHSHVYWYRQLPEEGLKFMVYLQKENIIDESGMPKERFSAEFPKEGPSILRIQQVVRGDSAAYFCASSPSRGDGYGYTFGSGTRLTVV.

There are a few counts of this clonotype. CDR3 loop: CASSFSVAETQYF. The CDR3 nucleotides are TGTGCCAGCAGCTTCTCCGTGGCGGAGACCCAGTACTTC. This sequence joins TRBV7-9 and TRBJ2-5, with no clear D. Germline CDR1 is SEHNR and CDR2 is FQNEAQ (reference sequence). Trimming cost V 3 bases and J 5 bases, with 10 bases left between them. This CDR3 is 13 amino acids long.

Ten or more counts support this clonotype. V is TRBV15 and J is TRBJ2-1; tentatively, D is TRBD2 (7 bases). V was clipped by 5 bases and J by 6 bases, with 23 bases between them. CDR1 LNHNV and CDR2 YYDKDF come from the germline V gene (reference sequence). This CDR3 region has 17 residues. CDR3 in amino acids: CATSEGGGLGGGNEQFF. CDR3 nucleotide sequence: TGTGCCACCAGCGAAGGGGGAGGACTAGGGGGAGGCAATGAGCAGTTCTTC.

This clonotype was counted ten times or more. The V call is TRBV7-3, the J call TRBJ2-1; possibly TRBD1 or TRBD2 for D (5 bases each). The V end lost 2 bases, the J end lost 6 bases, and 14 bases lay between the germline ends. The CDR3 runs 15 residues. Germline V gives CDR1 SGHTA, CDR2 FQGTGA. The CDR3 is CASSLGRVGGNEQFF. In nucleotides, the CDR3 is TGTGCCAGCAGCTTAGGGCGGGTTGGGGGCAATGAGCAGTTCTTC.

This clonotype was seen repeatedly, ten times or more. The V call is TRBV5-1, the J call TRBJ2-7, with D unresolved. The V end was cut by 0 bases, the J end by 6 bases, with 13 bases between. Looked up from germline, CDR1 is SGHRS and CDR2 is YFSETQ. CDR3 length: 14 residues. Written as DNA, the CDR3 is TGCGCCAGCAGCTTGGTTAGGGCCCTGCGCGAGCAGTACTTC. This encodes CASSLVRALREQYF.

This clonotype was seen at least ten times. This chain links TRBV10-3 with TRBJ1-4; D is uncertain. The V end was cut by 2 bases, the J end by 0 bases, with 7 bases between. The CDR3 runs to 15 residues. CDR1 is ENHRY and CDR2 is SYGVKD in the germline V gene. In nucleotides, the CDR3 is TGTGCCATCAGTGAGCAGATAGCAACTAATGAAAAACTGTTTTTT. This codes for CAISEQIATNEKLFF.

This chain links TRBV3-1 with TRBJ2-1, with TRBD2 matching over 10 bases. The V segment lost 1 base and the J segment 10 bases; nucleotides outside the gene matches: 1. This CDR3 is 13 amino acids long. The germline V gene has CDR1 LGHDT and CDR2 YNNKEL (reference sequence). The CDR3 protein is CASSQALAGEQFF. The CDR3 nucleotides are TGTGCCAGCAGCCAAGCACTAGCGGGGGAGCAGTTCTTC.

The J gene is TRBJ2-2, the V gene TRBV2; possibly TRBD2 for D (5 bases). The CDR3 has 14 residues. Per the germline V gene, CDR1 is SNHLY and CDR2 is FYNNEI. V was pared by 6 bases and J by 4 bases, with 12 bases between. In DNA form, the CDR3 reads TGTGCCAGCAGCGGAGGTGGGGTCACCGGGGAGCTGTTTTTT. This codes for CASSGGGVTGELFF.

V and J are TRBV20-1 and TRBJ2-7; D is unresolved. This CDR3 region has 11 residues. Germline V lookup: CDR1 DFQATT, CDR2 SNEGSKA (reference sequence). The germline V and J ends were trimmed by 5 bases and 3 bases, with 8 bases remaining between them. CDR3 residues: CSAAADYEQYF. For the CDR3, the DNA is TGCAGTGCTGCGGCAGACTACGAGCAGTACTTC.

Many counts were recorded for this clonotype. The J gene is TRBJ1-4, the V gene TRBV20-1; D uncertain. This CDR3 region has 13 residues. Deletions cut 3 bases from V and 0 bases from J, with 5 bases between. In germline, CDR1 is DFQATT, CDR2 SNEGSKA (reference sequence). The CDR3: CSARGTTNEKLFF. CDR3 bases: TGCAGTGCTAGGGGGACAACTAATGAAAAACTGTTTTTT.

There are many counts of this clonotype. The rearrangement joins TRBV18 to TRBJ2-1; a weak D match, TRBD2 (6 bases). The CDR3 is 14 amino acids. Trimming pared 1 base from V and 5 bases from J, leaving 9 bases between. Per germline, CDR1 KGHSH and CDR2 LQKENI. The CDR3 loop reads CASSPRRGDNEQFF. Written as DNA, the CDR3 is TGTGCCAGCTCACCACGGCGGGGTGACAATGAGCAGTTCTTC.

This clonotype was counted between two and nine times. This clone may be a read error of a much larger clone one base away. V usage is TRBV6-1 and J usage is TRBJ1-2; possibly TRBD1 for D (5 bases). In germline, CDR1 is MNHNS, CDR2 SASEGT. The length of the CDR3 is 13 residues. DNA for the CDR3: TGTACCAGCAGAACCGGGCGGCAGGGAGGCTACACCTTC. Protein product: CTSRTGRQGGYTF.

This clonotype was observed a handful of times. The CDR3 DNA reads as TGTGCCAGCAGCACTCATAGCGGGCTGGCAGATACGCAGTATTTT. Protein product: CASSTHSGLADTQYF. The rearrangement links TRBV7-3 to TRBJ2-3; TRBD2 aligns across 7 bases. CDR3 length: 15 amino acids. Per the germline V gene, CDR1 is SGHTA and CDR2 is FQGTGA. J was trimmed by 4 bases and V by 5 bases; bases with no gene match: 9.

The chain carries TRBV27 and TRBJ1-5; D is uncertain. CDR3 length: 15 residues. CDR1 and CDR2 (germline): MNHEY, SMNVEV (reference sequence). The V end lost 3 bases, the J end lost 0 bases, and 9 bases lay between the germline ends. In DNA form, the CDR3 reads TGTGCCAGCAGTTTGAACGGCTATAGCAATCAGCCCCAGCATTTT. Protein sequence: CASSLNGYSNQPQHF.

The DNA of the CDR3 is TGTGCCAGCAGCTCCTACCCGGGAGGGCCTAATGAGCAGTTCTTC. Its protein product is CASSSYPGGPNEQFF. The chain recombines TRBV7-2 with TRBJ2-1; 8 bases agree with TRBD2. In germline, CDR1 is SGHTA, CDR2 FQGNSA. This CDR3 spans 15 amino acids. The junction had 9 bases not matched to a gene; V was cut back by 4 bases and J by 7 bases.